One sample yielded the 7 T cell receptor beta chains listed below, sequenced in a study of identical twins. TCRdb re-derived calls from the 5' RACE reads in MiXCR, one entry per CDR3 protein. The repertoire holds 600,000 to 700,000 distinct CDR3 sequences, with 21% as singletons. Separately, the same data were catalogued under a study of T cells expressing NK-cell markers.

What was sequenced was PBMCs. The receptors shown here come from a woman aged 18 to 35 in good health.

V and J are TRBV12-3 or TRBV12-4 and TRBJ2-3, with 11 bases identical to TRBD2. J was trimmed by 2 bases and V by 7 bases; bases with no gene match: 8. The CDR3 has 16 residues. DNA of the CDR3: TGTGCCAGCAACCTCCGACTAGCGGGGTCCACAGATACGCAGTATTTT. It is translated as CASNLRLAGSTDTQYF.

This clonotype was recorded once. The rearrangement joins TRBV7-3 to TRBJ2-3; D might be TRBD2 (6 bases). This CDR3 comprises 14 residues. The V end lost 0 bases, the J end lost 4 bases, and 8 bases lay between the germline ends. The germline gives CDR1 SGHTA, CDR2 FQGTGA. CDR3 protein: CASSLTGGSDTQYF. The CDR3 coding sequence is TGTGCCAGCAGCTTAACGGGGGGATCAGATACGCAGTATTTT. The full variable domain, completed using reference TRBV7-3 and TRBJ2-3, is GAGVSQTPSNKVTEKGKYVELRCDPISGHTALYWYRQSLGQGPEFLIYFQGTGAADDSGLPNDRFFAVRPEGSVSTLKIQRTERGDSAVYLCASSLTGGSDTQYFGPGTRLTVL.

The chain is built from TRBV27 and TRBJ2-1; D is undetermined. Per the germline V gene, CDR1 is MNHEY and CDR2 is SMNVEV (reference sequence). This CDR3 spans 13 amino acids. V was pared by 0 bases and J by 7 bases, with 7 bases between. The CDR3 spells CASSLSASNEQFF. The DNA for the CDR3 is TGTGCCAGCAGTTTATCTGCGTCGAATGAGCAGTTCTTC.

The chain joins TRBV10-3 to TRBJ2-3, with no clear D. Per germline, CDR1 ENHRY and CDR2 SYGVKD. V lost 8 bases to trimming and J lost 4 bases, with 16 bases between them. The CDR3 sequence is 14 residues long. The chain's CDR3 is CAIGLAESPDTQYF. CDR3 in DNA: TGTGCCATCGGTCTGGCAGAGAGCCCAGATACGCAGTATTTT.

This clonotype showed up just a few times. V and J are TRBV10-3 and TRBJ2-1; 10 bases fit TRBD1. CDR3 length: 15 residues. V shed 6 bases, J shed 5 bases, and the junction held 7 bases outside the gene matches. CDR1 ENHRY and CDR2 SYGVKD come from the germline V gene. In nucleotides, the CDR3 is TGTGCCATCAGGCCCTCCGGGACAGGGGACAATGAGCAGTTCTTC. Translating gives CAIRPSGTGDNEQFF.

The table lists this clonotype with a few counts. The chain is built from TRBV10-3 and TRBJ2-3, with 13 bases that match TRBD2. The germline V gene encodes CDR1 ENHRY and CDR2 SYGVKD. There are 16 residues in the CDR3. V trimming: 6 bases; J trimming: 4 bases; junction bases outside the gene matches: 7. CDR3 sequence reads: CAIRGTSGIRADTQYF. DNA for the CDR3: TGTGCCATCAGAGGGACTAGCGGGATCAGGGCAGATACGCAGTATTTT.

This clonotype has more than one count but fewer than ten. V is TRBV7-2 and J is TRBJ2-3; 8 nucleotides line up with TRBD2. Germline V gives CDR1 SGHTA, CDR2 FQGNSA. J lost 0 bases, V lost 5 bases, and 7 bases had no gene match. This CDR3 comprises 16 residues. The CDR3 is CASSDKRGLSTDTQYF. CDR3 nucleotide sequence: TGTGCCAGCAGCGATAAGCGGGGGCTTAGCACAGATACGCAGTATTTT.